The 9 T cell receptor beta chains reported below all come from one sample, sequenced in a study of OX40 agonist ivuxolimab in advanced cancers. Sequencing used immunoSEQ multiplex PCR; TCRdb keeps in-frame clones, though not all of them. Counted here are tens of thousands of clones, 75% to 95% occurring once; the ten biggest clones make up about 6.6%. Source: CD4+ or CD8+ T cells sorted from blood, taken in a trial of the OX40 agonist ivuxolimab. Receptors originate from an adult with an advanced solid tumor such as melanoma, head and neck, liver or kidney cancer.

Here the CDR3 reads CASSARSDFNYGYTF. The CDR3 coding sequence is TGTGCCAGCAGCGCCCGGAGTGATTTTAACTATGGCTACACCTTC. The genes are TRBV9 and TRBJ1-2, with D unresolved. Between the trimmed V and J ends, which lost 3 bases and 1 base, there was a span of 13 bases. CDR3 length: 15 residues. In germline, CDR1 is SGDLS, CDR2 YYNGEE.

The V gene is TRBV4-2, the J gene TRBJ2-7; TRBD2 matches at 8 bases. The CDR3 runs to 15 residues. J was trimmed by 4 bases and V by 3 bases; bases with no gene match: 8. Germline assignment: CDR1 LGHNA and CDR2 YNFKEQ. DNA of the CDR3: TGTGCCAGCAGCCAGCCGGGACTAGGTTTTTACGAGCAGTACTTC. Residues: CASSQPGLGFYEQYF.

This clone was counted a single time. This rearrangement joins TRBV5-4 to TRBJ2-7; TRBD1 agrees at 8 bases. V trimming: 5 bases; J trimming: 2 bases; junction bases outside the gene matches: 9. The CDR3 loop spans 15 amino acids. The germline CDR1 and CDR2 sequences are SGHNT and YYREEE (reference sequence). CDR3 sequence (DNA): TGTGCCAGCAGTTCCGGGACAGGTTATCCCTACGAGCAGTACTTC. The encoded protein is CASSSGTGYPYEQYF.

This clone was detected once. The chain carries TRBV30 and TRBJ2-7; D is unresolved. The V end lost 2 bases, the J end lost 3 bases, and 8 bases lay between the germline ends. CDR3 size: 12 residues. Germline V lookup: CDR1 GTSNPN, CDR2 SVGIG (reference sequence). The CDR3 protein is CAWSPSHYEQYF. The CDR3, as DNA: TGTGCCTGGAGTCCAAGTCACTACGAGCAGTACTTC.

The chain joins TRBV9 to TRBJ2-5; D might be TRBD2 (6 bases). V was clipped by 2 bases and J by 5 bases, with 13 bases between them. The CDR3 runs to 14 residues. From germline, CDR1 is SGDLS and CDR2 YYNGEE. The CDR3 loop is CASSVSGGGETQYF. As DNA, the CDR3 is TGTGCCAGCAGCGTCTCCGGGGGTGGGGAGACCCAGTACTTC.

The chain combines TRBV7-9 with TRBJ2-3; 9 bases agree with TRBD1. V trimming: 5 bases; J trimming: 3 bases; junction bases outside the gene matches: 6. The CDR3 length is 15 residues. The germline V gene encodes CDR1 SEHNR and CDR2 FQNEAQ (reference sequence). The CDR3 region has the DNA TGTGCCAGCAGCAAACCGGGACAGGGAACAGATACGCAGTATTTT. Amino acids: CASSKPGQGTDTQYF.

The rearrangement links TRBV7-3 to TRBJ2-1, with 8 bases that match TRBD1. Germline assignment: CDR1 SGHTA and CDR2 FQGTGA. The length of the CDR3 is 13 residues. V lost 5 bases and J lost 6; bases outside the gene matches: 3. The CDR3 region has the DNA TGTGCCAGCAGCCAAGGGACAGGCAATGAGCAGTTCTTC. Protein: CASSQGTGNEQFF. The whole variable domain, remainder taken from reference TRBV7-3 and TRBJ2-1, is GAGVSQTPSNKVTEKGKYVELRCDPISGHTALYWYRQSLGQGPEFLIYFQGTGAADDSGLPNDRFFAVRPEGSVSTLKIQRTERGDSAVYLCASSQGTGNEQFFGPGTRLTVL.

CDR3 sequence reads: CASSLSLSKQETQYF. The DNA for the CDR3 is TGTGCCAGCTCACTCAGTCTATCGAAACAAGAGACCCAGTACTTC. The chain carries TRBV18 and TRBJ2-5; no firm D call. Germline assignment: CDR1 KGHSH and CDR2 LQKENI. The CDR3 consists of 15 residues. Trimming cost V 4 bases and J 2 bases, with 14 bases left between them.

CDR3 bases: TGTGCCAGCAACAGGGGAATCGGGAATGAGCAGTTCTTC. Protein sequence: CASNRGIGNEQFF. The V call is TRBV6-1, the J call TRBJ2-1; 7 nucleotides line up with TRBD1. Germline V gene data show CDR1 as MNHNS and CDR2 as SASEGT. CDR3 size: 13 residues. Losses at the gene ends were 7 bases for V and 7 bases for J; bases not matched to a gene: 7.